This T cell receptor beta chain emerged from a study of a mutant IDH1 vaccine in newly diagnosed glioma. Across the study: The treated population exhibited a male proportion of approximately 62%, a female proportion of around 38%, and a mean age of 40.4 years. Week 35 brought visit V12, which was followed by visit V13 at week 47.

Unmatched junction bases numbered 6, after V lost 2 bases and J lost 10 bases. CDR3 length: 15 amino acids. The germline V gene has CDR1 SGHTA and CDR2 FQGNSA. The method was immunoSEQ multiplex PCR; TCRdb's version includes in-frame clones alone and lacks a portion of them. The top ten clones hold roughly 30% of a sample with 20,000 to 30,000 clones, less than 85% of them seen once. Points on this clone: The antigen is undetermined.

Time point noted: week 35, safety follow-up. The study gave 300 ug of mutant IDH1 20-mer peptide per vaccine dose, with topical imiquimod. The sample in question was PBMCs, obtained from a glioma patient whose treatment included an IDH1 peptide vaccine. The J gene is TRBJ2-1, the V gene TRBV7-2; 12 bases are a match to TRBD2. This clonotype was sampled from a man aged 30-40 years with glioma. CDR3 nucleotides: TGTGCCAGCAGCTTACCGGGACTAGCGGGCGTAGAGCAGTTCTTC. It specifies CASSLPGLAGVEQFF.